Given below is one TCR beta chain in context. Its antigen target is currently unknown. The record has no base qualities; no much larger clone is one base away. TCRbeta CDR3 regions were amplified from genomic DNA using the immunoSEQ Assay, a bias-controlled multiplex PCR. On the study's bioinformatics: The number of nucleated cells in each sample was estimated from the amplification of reference gene primers within the assay. To quantify the absolute abundance of each unique TCRbeta CDR3 rearrangement, sequence reads were collapsed and filtered. Productive Simpson clonality was computed per sample as the square root of Simpson's diversity index over productive rearrangements. Drawn from immuneACCESS, this table holds only the in-frame rearrangements with V and J called that TCRdb kept. Clones are partly lost; checked studies trace under half to an unresolved V gene and leave the rest unexplained. D and trimming come from the DNA, and the V and J calls and clone size come from that table. The sample table contains about 75,000 clones; only one count was recorded for approximately 74% of them. Roughly 2.6% of the sample is in the top ten clones.

This entry belongs to a study of blood T cell repertoires in COVID-19 (dated by TCRdb to 2019 to 2021). The study in broad terms: Samples covering the acute and convalescent phases of COVID-19 were provided by collaborators in the United States, Italy and Spain. The prospective study material was composed of cDNA or gDNA derived from T cells, B-cell-depleted T cells, or PBMCs. Subjects who had been exposed to COVID-19, were actively infected with it, or had recovered from it provided the deeply sampled blood TCRbeta repertoires that made up the dataset. The repertoires were made available in a free public database intended to serve as a resource for research on the immune response to SARS-CoV-2. The samples were drawn from two sources: the first 160 participants of the ongoing ImmuneRACE study, and 950 to 1,500 subjects contributed by 6 global collaborators. Nearly every sample came with metadata listing a de-identified subject ID, COVID-19 status, age in years and sex. Where HLA class I and class II types were available, the types were taken from metadata supplied by the sample provider, not from assay-based typing. What the study reported, not specific to this receptor: The quantity of clinical and demographic metadata differed by source and by participant and was supplied without curation.

Whole blood was collected in K2EDTA tubes by collaborating institutions according to the institutions' own protocols. For TCRbeta analysis, collaborator samples were shipped as frozen whole blood, as isolated PBMCs, or as DNA extracted from either sample type. The CDR3 has 15 amino acids, counting the end cysteine and phenylalanine. Just the 45-base CDR3 DNA is kept, in frame starting at base 1. CDR1 and CDR2 are read off the germline V gene as SGHTA and FQGNSA. Trimming at the junction amounts to 5 bases on V and 3 bases on J, and the germline ends lie 17 bases apart. In this chain, TRBV7-2 is recombined with TRBJ2-7, with TRBD1 as a weak D call on 6 bases. Specimen: peripheral blood. The TCR comes from a human donor with acute or convalescent COVID-19. The donor label of this sample is uncertain. The CDR3 is CASSHDRSSIYEQYF. The DNA is as follows: TGTGCCAGCAGCCACGACAGGTCCTCGATCTACGAGCAGTACTTC.